The 21 T cell receptor beta chains listed next were all sequenced from one sample in a study of shared clonotypes between healthy human individuals. Generated by immunoSEQ multiplex PCR, the TCRdb table keeps only in-frame clones and is missing some. The data hold under 700,000 clones, with 95% observed a single time. Terminally differentiated effector memory CD45RA+ cells were left out of the naive CD8 fraction, which was CD45RO-negative and positively selected for CCR7. The source material was naive CD8+ T cells sorted from blood. Source of these receptors: a woman aged 25 to 39 in good health.

This chain links TRBV5-1 with TRBJ2-3, with D tentatively TRBD2 (5 bases). The V gene's germline CDR1 is SGHRS and CDR2 YFSETQ. V gave up 1 base and J gave up 0 bases, with 15 bases separating them. The CDR3 extends over 17 amino acids. The CDR3 nucleotides read TGCGCCAGCAGCTTGAAGGCGCGGACTCGGAGCACAGATACGCAGTATTTT. It codes for CASSLKARTRSTDTQYF.

This clone came up once. This chain's CDR3 is CSVLQGYEQYF. The CDR3 DNA reads TGCAGCGTGCTTCAGGGGTATGAGCAGTACTTC. The genes are TRBV29-1 and TRBJ2-7; D might be TRBD1 (6 bases). The CDR3 has 11 residues. Trimming shortened V by 6 bases and J by 7 bases, and 13 bases separated the two germline ends. Germline assignment: CDR1 SQVTM and CDR2 ANQGSEA.

This rearrangement joins TRBV13 to TRBJ2-7; 9 bases line up with TRBD1. CDR1 PRHDT and CDR2 FYEKMQ come from the germline V gene (reference sequence). The CDR3 runs 19 residues. The trim removed 5 bases at V and 4 bases at J, leaving 21 bases unmatched. The DNA for the CDR3 is TGTGCCAGCAGCCCGACAGGGGGACAGGGAGGGGGGTCGGATTACGAGCAGTACTTC. Amino acid sequence: CASSPTGGQGGGSDYEQYF.

The table lists this clone with a count of one. This specimen includes other DNA sequences encoding the same CDR3. The chain has TRBV5-4 and TRBJ2-7; the match to TRBD1 covers 7 bases. The V gene's germline CDR1 is SGHNT and CDR2 YYREEE (reference sequence). CDR3 length: 12 residues. V gave up 4 bases and J gave up 5 bases; unmatched junction bases: 3. As DNA, the CDR3 is TGTGCCAGCAGCCCGACAGGGAACGAGCAGTACTTC. Protein sequence: CASSPTGNEQYF.

The DNA for the CDR3 is TGTGCCAGCAGCAAGGTAGACAGTTCGAACACCGGGGAGCTGTTTTTT. Encoded protein: CASSKVDSSNTGELFF. This rearrangement joins TRBV21-1 to TRBJ2-2; TRBD1 is the table's D call, not checked against the DNA. TRBV21-1 is listed as a pseudogene. The CDR3 length is 16 residues.

The chain recombines TRBV27 with TRBJ2-1; D is perhaps TRBD1 (5 bases). The CDR3 totals 14 residues. Trimming pared 5 bases from V and 10 bases from J, leaving 18 bases between. In germline, CDR1 is MNHEY, CDR2 SMNVEV (reference sequence). The CDR3 protein is CASSPTRVGVEQFF. CDR3 DNA: TGTGCCAGCAGTCCCACTCGGGTAGGGGTCGAGCAGTTCTTC.

In DNA form, the CDR3 reads TGTGCCGCTGCCCCAGGCGGGGGTGACGCTTTCTTT. Translating gives CAAAPGGGDAFF. V usage is TRBV5-4 and J usage is TRBJ1-1, with TRBD1 as a possible D gene (5 bases). Trimming took 10 bases from V and 11 from J, leaving 21 bases between them. The CDR3 sequence is 12 residues long. Germline V gene lookup returns CDR1 SGHNT and CDR2 YYREEE (reference sequence).

The genes are TRBV19 and TRBJ1-1, with 7 bases lining up with TRBD1. Germline assignment: CDR1 LNHDA and CDR2 SQIVND (reference sequence). With 1 base clipped from V and 5 bases from J, the junction kept 13 bases outside the gene matches. This CDR3 comprises 17 residues. CDR3 amino acids: CASSIVKLRQGPTEAFF. Written as DNA, the CDR3 is TGTGCCAGTAGTATAGTAAAGCTAAGACAGGGTCCTACTGAAGCTTTCTTT.

The J gene is TRBJ2-3, the V gene TRBV7-9, with D perhaps TRBD1 (5 bases). V lost 2 bases, J lost 0 bases, and 9 bases lay in between. The CDR3 is 15 residues long. Looked up from germline, CDR1 is SEHNR and CDR2 is FQNEAQ (reference sequence). The chain's CDR3 is CASSLPTASTDTQYF. CDR3 in DNA: TGTGCCAGCAGCTTACCGACAGCTAGCACAGATACGCAGTATTTT.

On this clone itself: Other DNA sequences in this sample translate to the same CDR3. The chain links TRBV15 to TRBJ2-7, with unresolved D. CDR3 size: 13 residues. CDR1 is LNHNV and CDR2 is YYDKDF in the germline V gene (reference sequence). Trimming left V 5 bases short and J 2 bases short, with 10 bases between. CDR3 sequence: CATSSRRAYEQYF. In DNA form, the CDR3 reads TGTGCCACCAGCTCCCGTAGGGCCTACGAGCAGTACTTC.

The genes are TRBV28 and TRBJ1-4; TRBD1 might be the D (5 bases). Trimming took 2 bases from V and 0 from J, leaving 13 bases between them. Germline CDR1 reads MDHEN; CDR2 reads SYDVKM. CDR3 size: 17 residues. In DNA, the CDR3 is TGTGCCAGCAGTTTACAGGGTGTTTGGGCAACTAATGAAAAACTGTTTTTT. Protein: CASSLQGVWATNEKLFF.

This CDR3 reads CASSLPPGNTIYF. CDR3 DNA: TGTGCCAGCAGTCTCCCTCCGGGAAACACCATATATTTT. The V call is TRBV28, the J call TRBJ1-3, with unresolved D. V was trimmed by 5 bases and J by 4 bases, leaving 9 bases between them. The CDR3 spans 13 residues. Germline V gives CDR1 MDHEN, CDR2 SYDVKM.

The chain is built from TRBV7-9 and TRBJ1-3; D call uncertain. The CDR3 has 10 residues. Trimming took off 11 bases at V and 4 bases at J, with 6 bases between the two ends. Germline CDR1 and CDR2: SEHNR and FQNEAQ (reference sequence). DNA of the CDR3: TGTGCCGCGCTCGGAAACACCATATATTTT. Protein: CAALGNTIYF.

This chain links TRBV2 with TRBJ1-5, with TRBD1 as a possible D gene (6 bases). With 3 bases removed from V and 2 bases from J, the gap between germline ends came to 11 bases. Germline CDR1 SNHLY, CDR2 FYNNEI. This CDR3 contains 15 residues. CDR3 in DNA: TGTGCCAGCAGTGAGTGGGGGGGCGGCAATCAGCCCCAGCATTTT. As protein: CASSEWGGGNQPQHF.

The chain employs TRBV28 and TRBJ2-7; D gene uncertain. With 5 bases removed from V and 1 base from J, the gap between germline ends came to 12 bases. Germline V gives CDR1 MDHEN, CDR2 SYDVKM. The CDR3 has 14 residues. The CDR3 loop reads CASSITDGSYEQYF. In DNA form, the CDR3 reads TGTGCCAGCAGTATTACGGACGGTTCCTACGAGCAGTACTTC.

The rearrangement uses TRBV28 and TRBJ2-1; 7 bases are shared with TRBD1. Germline V lookup: CDR1 MDHEN, CDR2 SYDVKM. Unmatched junction bases numbered 0, after V lost 2 bases and J lost 2 bases. The CDR3 covers 14 residues. The CDR3 loop reads CASSLQGAYNEQFF. CDR3 sequence (DNA): TGTGCCAGCAGTTTACAGGGGGCCTACAATGAGCAGTTCTTC.

The chain employs TRBV10-2 and TRBJ2-7, with TRBD1 matching 9 bases. CDR1 is WSHSY, CDR2 SAAADI, per germline. The ends lost 6 bases at V and 4 bases at J; junction bases unmatched: 7. This CDR3 has 14 residues. CDR3 region: CASSFPGTGYEQYF. The CDR3 bases are TGCGCCAGCAGCTTCCCCGGGACAGGGTACGAGCAGTACTTC.

The chain recombines TRBV19 with TRBJ2-1; no definite D call. The CDR3 is 15 residues long. Germline V gene lookup returns CDR1 LNHDA and CDR2 SQIVND (reference sequence). Trimming took 6 bases from V and 5 from J, leaving 17 bases between them. CDR3 nucleotide sequence: TGTGCCAGTAGCATATTAGGCAGGTCGGACAATGAGCAGTTCTTC. This encodes CASSILGRSDNEQFF.

The genes are TRBV6-6 and TRBJ2-1, with D perhaps assigned TRBD1 or TRBD2 (5 bases each). There are 16 residues in the CDR3. The germline gives CDR1 MNHNY, CDR2 SVGAGI (reference sequence). The germline V and J ends were trimmed by 0 bases and 8 bases, with 17 bases remaining between them. CDR3 sequence (DNA): TGTGCCAGCAGTTACTCAGGGGACCCCAGCTGGGATGAGCAGTTCTTC. It codes for CASSYSGDPSWDEQFF.

The gene calls are TRBV30 and TRBJ2-2; tentative D call: TRBD1 (5 bases). The CDR3 length is 13 residues. The germline V and J ends were trimmed by 0 bases and 6 bases, with 8 bases remaining between them. Germline CDR1 reads GTSNPN; CDR2 reads SVGIG (reference sequence). The CDR3 DNA sequence: TGTGCCTGGAGTGTACGCAGGGCCGGGGAGCTGTTTTTT. Amino acids: CAWSVRRAGELFF.

CDR3 sequence: CASSPMRGSPHEQYF. The CDR3 DNA reads TGTGCCAGTAGTCCGATGAGGGGCTCCCCCCACGAGCAGTACTTC. V gene TRBV19 combines with J gene TRBJ2-7, with D perhaps given as TRBD1 or TRBD2 (5 bases each). The CDR3 extends over 15 amino acids. The germline CDR1 and CDR2 sequences are LNHDA and SQIVND (reference sequence). With 5 bases removed from V and 5 bases from J, the gap between germline ends came to 19 bases. The full variable domain, its missing parts supplied by reference TRBV19 and TRBJ2-7, is DGGITQSPKYLFRKEGQNVTLSCEQNLNHDAMYWYRQDPGQGLRLIYYSQIVNDFQKGDIAEGYSVSREKKESFPLTVTSAQKNPTAFYLCASSPMRGSPHEQYFGPGTRLTVT.